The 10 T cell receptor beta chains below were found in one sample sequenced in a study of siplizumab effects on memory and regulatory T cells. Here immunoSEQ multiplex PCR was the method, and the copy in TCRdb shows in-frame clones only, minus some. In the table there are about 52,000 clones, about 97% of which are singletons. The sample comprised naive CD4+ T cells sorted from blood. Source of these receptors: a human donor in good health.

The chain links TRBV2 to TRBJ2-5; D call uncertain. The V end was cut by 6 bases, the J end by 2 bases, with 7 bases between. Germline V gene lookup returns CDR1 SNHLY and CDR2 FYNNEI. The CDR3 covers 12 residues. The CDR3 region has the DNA TGTGCCAGCAGAATAGGGCAAGAGACCCAGTACTTC. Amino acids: CASRIGQETQYF.

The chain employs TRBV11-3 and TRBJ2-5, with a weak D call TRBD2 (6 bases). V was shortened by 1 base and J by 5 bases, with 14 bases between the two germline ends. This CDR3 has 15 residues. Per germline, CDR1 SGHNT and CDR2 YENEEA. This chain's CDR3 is CASSLGGTRSETQYF. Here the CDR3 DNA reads TGTGCCAGCAGCTTAGGTGGGACTCGATCGGAGACCCAGTACTTC.

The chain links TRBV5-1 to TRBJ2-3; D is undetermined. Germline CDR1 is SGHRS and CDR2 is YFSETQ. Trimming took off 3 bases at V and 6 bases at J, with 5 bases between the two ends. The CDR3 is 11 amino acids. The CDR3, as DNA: TGCGCCAGCAGCTCCAAGGATACGCAGTATTTT. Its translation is CASSSKDTQYF.

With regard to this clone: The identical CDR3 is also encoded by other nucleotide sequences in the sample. CDR3 residues: CASRSPGRPYEQYF. The DNA of the CDR3 is TGCGCCAGCAGGTCTCCGGGACGGCCCTACGAGCAGTACTTC. The J gene is TRBJ2-7, the V gene TRBV5-1; D tentatively fits TRBD1 or TRBD2 (5 bases each). Trimming shortened V by 5 bases and J by 2 bases, and 14 bases separated the two germline ends. This CDR3 comprises 14 residues. Germline V gene lookup returns CDR1 SGHRS and CDR2 YFSETQ.

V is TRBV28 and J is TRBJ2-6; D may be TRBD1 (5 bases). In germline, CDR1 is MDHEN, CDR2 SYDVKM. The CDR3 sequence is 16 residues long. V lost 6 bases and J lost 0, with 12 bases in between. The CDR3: CASSATGYSGANVLTF. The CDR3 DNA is TGTGCCAGCAGCGCTACAGGCTACTCTGGGGCCAACGTCCTGACTTTC.

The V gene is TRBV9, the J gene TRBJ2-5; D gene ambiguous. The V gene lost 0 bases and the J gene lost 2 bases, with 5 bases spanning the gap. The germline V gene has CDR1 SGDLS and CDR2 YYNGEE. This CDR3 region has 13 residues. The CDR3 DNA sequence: TGTGCCAGCAGCGTAGGGGGTCAAGAGACCCAGTACTTC. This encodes CASSVGGQETQYF.

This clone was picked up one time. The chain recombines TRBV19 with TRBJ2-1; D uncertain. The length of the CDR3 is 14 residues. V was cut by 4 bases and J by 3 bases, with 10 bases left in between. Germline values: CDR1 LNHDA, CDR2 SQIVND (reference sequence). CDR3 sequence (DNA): TGTGCCAGTAGTAGATCGCGACGCTACAATGAGCAGTTCTTC. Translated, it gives CASSRSRRYNEQFF.

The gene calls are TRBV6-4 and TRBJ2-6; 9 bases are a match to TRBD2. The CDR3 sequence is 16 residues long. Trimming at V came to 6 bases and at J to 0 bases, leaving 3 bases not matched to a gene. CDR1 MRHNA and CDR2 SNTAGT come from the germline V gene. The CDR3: CASRRGGYSGANVLTF. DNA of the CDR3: TGTGCCAGCAGGCGGGGGGGGTACTCTGGGGCCAACGTCCTGACTTTC.

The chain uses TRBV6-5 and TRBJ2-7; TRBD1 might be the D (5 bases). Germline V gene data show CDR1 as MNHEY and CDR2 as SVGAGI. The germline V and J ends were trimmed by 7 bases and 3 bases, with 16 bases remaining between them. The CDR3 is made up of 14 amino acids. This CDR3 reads CASISSGQSYEQYF. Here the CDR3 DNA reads TGTGCCAGCATCTCAAGTGGACAAAGCTACGAGCAGTACTTC.

CDR3 in amino acids: CASSLDPGSAKNIQYF. The CDR3 DNA reads as TGTGCCAGCAGCTTGGACCCAGGGTCGGCCAAAAACATTCAGTACTTC. This chain links TRBV5-5 with TRBJ2-4, with D tentatively TRBD1 (5 bases). V shed 0 bases and J shed 1 base, with 11 bases lying between them. The CDR3 runs 16 residues. Per germline, CDR1 SGHKS and CDR2 YYEKEE (reference sequence).